Listed below are T cell receptor beta chains from one sample, sequenced in a study of T cells after yellow fever vaccination. Via MiXCR, TCRdb re-called the 5' RACE reads, giving one row per CDR3 protein. The profile shows around 600,000 distinct CDR3 sequences, about 12% of them singletons. Sequencing used PBMCs, obtained on the day of the yellow fever booster vaccination. The receptors were sampled from a man aged 30 to 45 who received the YFV17D yellow fever vaccine. The conserved cysteine and the conserved F or W are not part of the CDR3 here. Fields, in order: clone size, V gene, CDR3 protein. Only some rows state a clone size, as once, few, many or a class for expanded clones.

clone size: few
V gene: TRBV15
CDR3 protein: ATSSGQSGANVLT

clone size: .
V gene: TRBV20-1
CDR3 protein: SAGLAAGLGGANVLT

clone size: .
V gene: TRBV5-1
CDR3 protein: ASGDWSSYNEQF

clone size: .
V gene: TRBV7-9
CDR3 protein: ASSEPQGAGEQF

clone size: .
V gene: TRBV6-5
CDR3 protein: ASSYGHGPGETQY

clone size: .
V gene: TRBV27
CDR3 protein: ASSLSGQGPYEQY

clone size: few
V gene: TRBV6-5
CDR3 protein: ASSGLAGGRTYEQY

clone size: few
V gene: TRBV28
CDR3 protein: ASSLSHGTTEAF

clone size: few
V gene: TRBV12-3/TRBV12-4
CDR3 protein: ASSFRGAEKF

clone size: many
V gene: TRBV4-3
CDR3 protein: ASSQDVYSGKHYEQY

clone size: .
V gene: TRBV9
CDR3 protein: ASSKRDGYEQY

clone size: few
V gene: TRBV29-1
CDR3 protein: SVEDGWGQPQH

clone size: .
V gene: TRBV7-6
CDR3 protein: ASSYGTTSSYNEQF

clone size: few
V gene: TRBV29-1
CDR3 protein: SVEGVVRYYNEQF

clone size: .
V gene: TRBV5-5
CDR3 protein: ASSLGWGSTDTQY

clone size: .
V gene: TRBV24-1
CDR3 protein: ATSGTGDTGANVLT

clone size: .
V gene: TRBV29-1
CDR3 protein: SVAAGYEQY

clone size: once
V gene: TRBV7-8
CDR3 protein: ASSLEAGPLSYEQY

clone size: .
V gene: TRBV10-3
CDR3 protein: AISDPTGSSSYNEQF

clone size: many
V gene: TRBV7-8
CDR3 protein: ASSFSGTGTDTQY

clone size: few
V gene: TRBV9
CDR3 protein: ASSVTVRAGNEQF

clone size: .
V gene: TRBV28
CDR3 protein: ASSSLTVGRGDGYT

clone size: few
V gene: TRBV4-2
CDR3 protein: ASSHQPTEGWVTDTQY

clone size: .
V gene: TRBV12-3/TRBV12-4
CDR3 protein: ASTGTNTGELF

clone size: few
V gene: TRBV30
CDR3 protein: AWRDGLNTEAF

clone size: .
V gene: TRBV7-9
CDR3 protein: ASSAVMGETQY

clone size: few
V gene: TRBV6-6
CDR3 protein: ASTWGDTQY